This T cell receptor (beta chain) comes out of a study of blood T cell repertoires in COVID-19. Overall study context: The samples span acute and convalescent COVID-19 from the United States, Italy and Spain.

Method: immunoSEQ multiplex PCR; TCRdb's copy keeps in-frame clones and lacks some. The sample shows about 76,000 clones, around 90% of them seen only once. This CDR3 has 12 residues. Germline V lookup: CDR1 SEHNR, CDR2 FQNEAQ (reference sequence). With 4 bases removed from V and 5 bases from J, the gap between germline ends came to 6 bases. Sequencing was carried out using peripheral blood. This sequence joins TRBV7-9 and TRBJ1-5; no clear D. The clonotype comes from a man over 45 with acute or convalescent COVID-19. The CDR3 DNA sequence: TGTGCCAGCAGCTCCGCAGATCAGCCCCAGCATTTT. Protein: CASSSADQPQHF.